One and the same sample provided the 12 T cell receptor beta chains below, sequenced in a study of vaccination and CD4 T cells after COVID-19. As to treatment: roughly 11-day PBMC culture with coronavirus spike peptide pools or control peptides (ViraFEST assay). Once obtained from cultured CD4+ T cells, the DNA was sequenced using the Oncomine TCR Beta short-read assay. One entry per CDR3 protein results from TCRdb running MiXCR on the PCR reads. The sample records roughly 11,000 distinct CDR3 sequences, around half being singletons. No antigen is known for these receptors. Sequences were obtained from CD4+ T cells from blood, cultured in vitro. These receptors were obtained from a human donor who had recovered from COVID-19.

The rearrangement uses TRBV7-9 and TRBJ1-4; 8 positions agree with TRBD1. The CDR3 spans 14 residues. V lost 5 bases to trimming and J lost 11 bases; unmatched junction nucleotides: 10. Germline V lookup: CDR1 SEHNR, CDR2 FQNEAQ (reference sequence). The CDR3 loop reads CASSNSGQAYKLFF. The CDR3 DNA follows: TGTGCCAGCAGCAACTCGGGACAGGCGTATAAACTGTTTTTT.

J is TRBJ2-7 and V is TRBV7-9, with TRBD2 matching over 13 bases. Germline CDR1 is SEHNR and CDR2 is FQNEAQ (reference sequence). J lost 7 bases, V lost 5 bases, and 14 bases had no gene match. The CDR3 runs to 17 residues. CDR3 loop: CASSTTIGTSGAWEQYF. DNA for the CDR3: TGTGCCAGCAGCACCACTATTGGGACTAGCGGGGCTTGGGAGCAGTACTTC.

This rearrangement joins TRBV11-2 to TRBJ2-7; 11 bases are shared with TRBD1. J lost 5 bases, V lost 4 bases, and 4 bases had no gene match. Germline-derived CDR1 and CDR2 are SGHAT and FQNNGV. The CDR3 sequence is 14 residues long. The CDR3 region is CASSSRTGGNEQYF. The CDR3 DNA follows: TGTGCCAGCAGCTCTCGGACAGGGGGCAACGAGCAGTACTTC.

This clonotype was recorded a few times. The chain has TRBV14 and TRBJ2-3; D uncertain. Per the germline V gene, CDR1 is SGHDN and CDR2 is FVKESK. V gave up 3 bases and J gave up 6 bases, with 10 bases separating them. This CDR3 has 13 amino acids. CDR3 nucleotides: TGTGCCAGCAGCCAGGCCGGTAGCGATACGCAGTATTTT. As protein: CASSQAGSDTQYF.

This clonotype was detected only a few times. The chain has TRBV5-1 and TRBJ1-1; D remains unclear. Trimming stripped 0 bases from V and 0 bases from J, with 6 bases between. In germline, CDR1 is SGHRS, CDR2 YFSETQ. The CDR3 length is 14 residues. The CDR3 coding sequence is TGCGCCAGCAGCTTGGACAGTCTGAACACTGAAGCTTTCTTT. Its translation: CASSLDSLNTEAFF.

This clonotype was detected only a few times. The rearrangement uses TRBV20-1 and TRBJ1-3; possible D gene TRBD1, 5 bases. The CDR3 totals 15 residues. Germline-derived CDR1 and CDR2 are DFQATT and SNEGSKA (reference sequence). V shed 0 bases and J shed 4 bases, with 13 bases lying between them. The CDR3 DNA reads as TGCAGTGCTAGAGATTCGGGACCGGGGGGAAACACCATATATTTT. Residues: CSARDSGPGGNTIYF.

This clonotype showed up just once. The chain couples TRBV10-1 to TRBJ2-3, with unresolved D. The germline gives CDR1 WNHNN, CDR2 SYGVQD (reference sequence). V shed 0 bases and J shed 4 bases, with 8 bases lying between them. CDR3 length: 14 residues. The CDR3 region has the DNA TGCGCCAGCAGTGAGTCGATTGCGGCAGATACGCAGTATTTT. Amino acid sequence: CASSESIAADTQYF.

The V gene is TRBV2, the J gene TRBJ1-2, with D possibly being TRBD1 (6 bases). The CDR3 sequence is 14 residues long. The V gene lost 5 bases and the J gene lost 4 bases, with 14 bases spanning the gap. CDR1 SNHLY and CDR2 FYNNEI come from the germline V gene. This chain's CDR3 is CASSPDRSLYGYTF. CDR3 DNA sequence: TGTGCCAGCAGTCCCGACAGGAGCCTCTATGGCTACACCTTC.

This chain joins TRBV5-1 and TRBJ2-2; no clear D gene. There are 12 residues in the CDR3. CDR1 and CDR2 from the germline V gene are SGHRS and YFSETQ. V was trimmed by 0 bases and J by 3 bases, leaving 0 bases between them. CDR3 nucleotides: TGCGCCAGCAGCTTGGACACCGGGGAGCTGTTTTTT. Translating gives CASSLDTGELFF.

This sequence joins TRBV5-4 and TRBJ1-2, with 10 bases fitting TRBD1. Germline V gene sequence: CDR1 SGHNT, CDR2 YYREEE (reference sequence). J gave up 2 bases and V 3 bases, and 4 bases lay outside the gene matches. The CDR3 length is 15 residues. In nucleotides, the CDR3 is TGTGCCAGCAGCTCGCCGGGACAGGGGAACTATGGCTACACCTTC. This codes for CASSSPGQGNYGYTF.

V usage is TRBV7-8 and J usage is TRBJ1-1; D remains unclear. The CDR3 is made up of 14 amino acids. CDR1 is SGHVS, CDR2 FQNEAQ, per germline. The V and J ends lost 4 bases and 1 base respectively, with 10 bases between them. Here the CDR3 DNA reads TGTGCCAGCAGCTGGGGAAACCCGAACACTGAAGCTTTCTTT. Translating it yields CASSWGNPNTEAFF.

V usage is TRBV19 and J usage is TRBJ1-4, with D possibly being TRBD1 (5 bases). The V end lost 5 bases, the J end lost 10 bases, and 17 bases lay between the germline ends. The germline V gene has CDR1 LNHDA and CDR2 SQIVND (reference sequence). The CDR3 length is 14 residues. The CDR3 DNA sequence: TGTGCCAGTAGTCCTGCATTGGGGGAAGGAAAACTGTTTTTT. Amino acids: CASSPALGEGKLFF.